One sample yielded the 19 T cell receptor beta chains listed below, sequenced in a study of post-analysis software for immune sequencing data. The study's findings and limits: Controls showed lower frequencies than patients for 4 or 5 TRBV segments, and TRBV5-6, TRBV5-1 and TRBV20-1 were among these.

Prepared TCR beta cDNA libraries contained unique molecular identifiers. Using its own MiXCR run on the PCR reads, TCRdb lists one record per CDR3 protein. The data show some 690,000 distinct CDR3 sequences, just under 30% seen once. Which antigens these TCRs recognize remains unknown. Sequenced: blood. Receptors were obtained from a girl aged 5 to 17 with multiple sclerosis.

This clonotype showed up just a few times. The chain couples TRBV9 to TRBJ2-1; 10 bases map to TRBD1. The CDR3 contains 16 residues. Per the germline V gene, CDR1 is SGDLS and CDR2 is YYNGEE. The junction had 5 bases not matched to a gene; V was cut back by 4 bases and J by 1 base. CDR3 sequence reads: CASSRWDRGSYNEQFF. The CDR3, as DNA: TGTGCCAGCAGCAGGTGGGACAGGGGATCCTACAATGAGCAGTTCTTC.

The chain employs TRBV16 and TRBJ2-7; TRBD1 aligns across 10 bases. The V gene's germline CDR1 is KGHSY and CDR2 FQNENV. The length of the CDR3 is 16 residues. V shed 0 bases, J shed 2 bases, and the junction held 4 bases outside the gene matches. As DNA, the CDR3 is TGTGCCAGCAGCCAATCGCCCGGACAGGGGGCCTACGAGCAGTACTTC. Its protein product is CASSQSPGQGAYEQYF.

The J gene is TRBJ2-1, the V gene TRBV29-1, with no clear D. V was trimmed by 7 bases and J by 3 bases, leaving 13 bases between them. The V gene's germline CDR1 is SQVTM and CDR2 ANQGSEA. The CDR3 loop spans 13 amino acids. The CDR3 DNA sequence: TGCAGCGCCACCGGAACGGTCTACAATGAGCAGTTCTTC. Amino acid sequence: CSATGTVYNEQFF.

V is TRBV20-1 and J is TRBJ2-7; 9 bases are a match to TRBD2. The J segment lost 1 base and the V segment lost 6 bases, leaving 7 bases of the junction unmatched. The length of the CDR3 is 14 residues. Germline values: CDR1 DFQATT, CDR2 SNEGSKA (reference sequence). The CDR3 spells CSARSGRNSYEQYF. The CDR3 coding sequence is TGCAGTGCCAGAAGCGGGAGGAATTCCTACGAGCAGTACTTC.

The V and J genes are TRBV6-2 or TRBV6-3 and TRBJ2-7; TRBD1 agrees at 7 bases. V gave up 10 bases and J gave up 9 bases; unmatched junction bases: 18. The CDR3 runs 14 residues. CDR1 and CDR2 from the germline V gene are MNHEY and SVGEGT. The CDR3 DNA is TGTGCCACCGCGGCAGGCAACAGGGGATCGTCGCAGTACTTC. The encoded protein is CATAAGNRGSSQYF.

The CDR3 loop reads CASSSGGGASYNEQFF. The CDR3 bases are TGTGCCAGCAGCTCAGGCGGGGGGGCATCCTACAATGAGCAGTTCTTC. This rearrangement joins TRBV6-5 to TRBJ2-1; 9 positions match TRBD2. Per germline, CDR1 MNHEY and CDR2 SVGAGI. The trim removed 6 bases at V and 1 base at J, leaving 7 bases unmatched. The CDR3 loop spans 16 amino acids.

V is TRBV5-1 and J is TRBJ2-6; 7 nucleotides match TRBD1. The J segment lost 1 base and the V segment lost 3 bases, leaving 13 bases of the junction unmatched. The CDR3 contains 19 residues. Per germline, CDR1 SGHRS and CDR2 YFSETQ. CDR3 sequence reads: CASSSWTGRLLSGANVLTF. The DNA of the CDR3 is TGCGCCAGCAGCTCATGGACAGGAAGGCTGCTTTCTGGGGCCAACGTCCTGACTTTC.

This clonotype was recorded only once. The rearrangement uses TRBV3-1 and TRBJ2-1; D is unresolved. Germline V gene data show CDR1 as LGHDT and CDR2 as YNNKEL (reference sequence). Between the trimmed V and J ends, which lost 4 bases and 0 bases, there was a span of 13 bases. The CDR3 is 16 amino acids. CDR3 DNA: TGTGCCAGCAGCCTAAAAGGTCAAACCTCCTACAATGAGCAGTTCTTC. It specifies CASSLKGQTSYNEQFF.

The chain joins TRBV20-1 to TRBJ2-7; 9 bases match TRBD1. The CDR3 sequence is 15 residues long. Germline-derived CDR1 and CDR2 are DFQATT and SNEGSKA (reference sequence). Unmatched junction bases numbered 12, after V lost 6 bases and J lost 3 bases. In nucleotides, the CDR3 is TGCAGTGCCCAAGACAGGGGGTTAATTGACTACGAGCAGTACTTC. As protein: CSAQDRGLIDYEQYF.

The J gene is TRBJ2-3, the V gene TRBV12-3 or TRBV12-4; TRBD2 matches at 9 bases. J gave up 0 bases and V 5 bases, and 3 bases lay outside the gene matches. The CDR3 is 15 amino acids. CDR3 nucleotides: TGTGCCAGCAGTAGGACTAGCGATAGCACAGATACGCAGTATTTT. Translating gives CASSRTSDSTDTQYF.

V is TRBV5-8 and J is TRBJ2-7, with 7 bases that match TRBD1. V dropped 4 bases and J dropped 4; count of bases not matched to a gene: 8. The CDR3 spans 14 residues. CDR1 SGHTS and CDR2 YDEGEE come from the germline V gene. This CDR3 is CASSGRTGRYEQYF. CDR3 nucleotide sequence: TGTGCCAGCAGCGGCAGGACAGGTCGGTACGAGCAGTACTTC.

This clonotype was seen a handful of times. The chain has TRBV6-6 and TRBJ1-6; the D gene is possibly TRBD1 (6 bases). From germline, CDR1 is MNHNY and CDR2 SVGAGI (reference sequence). This CDR3 contains 15 residues. V was cut by 0 bases and J by 10 bases, with 13 bases left in between. The CDR3 DNA reads as TGTGCCAGCAGTTACTCGGCAGGGGAGTACTCACCCCTCCACTTT. Encoded protein: CASSYSAGEYSPLHF.

This clonotype has just a few counts. The genes are TRBV12-3 or TRBV12-4 and TRBJ1-1; D gene uncertain. V lost 3 bases and J 3 bases, leaving 8 bases between the germline ends. There are 13 residues in the CDR3. The CDR3 DNA reads as TGTGCCAGCAGTTTCGGGGAGCACACTGAAGCTTTCTTT. This gives the protein CASSFGEHTEAFF.

CDR3 nucleotide sequence: TGTGCCAGCAGCCCTGCCGTCTTACAGGAGGGGCTTTACGAGCAGTACTTC. This encodes CASSPAVLQEGLYEQYF. V and J are TRBV7-8 and TRBJ2-7; D might be TRBD2 (6 bases). CDR1 and CDR2 from the germline V gene are SGHVS and FQNEAQ. Trimming left V 5 bases short and J 4 bases short, with 24 bases between. The CDR3 has 17 residues.

The chain uses TRBV12-3 or TRBV12-4 and TRBJ2-5; D is uncertain. The CDR3 is 11 amino acids. Trimming took off 8 bases at V and 1 base at J, with 5 bases between the two ends. CDR3 amino acids: CASLLQETQYF. CDR3 nucleotides: TGTGCCAGCCTTCTCCAAGAGACCCAGTACTTC.

The CDR3 spells CASSLSRAYEQYF. The DNA for the CDR3 is TGCGCCAGCAGCTTGTCCCGGGCGTACGAGCAGTACTTC. V usage is TRBV5-1 and J usage is TRBJ2-7; D not resolved. Per germline, CDR1 SGHRS and CDR2 YFSETQ. The ends were cut back, 1 base at V and 4 bases at J, with 9 bases in the middle. This CDR3 is 13 amino acids long.

This clonotype was seen a handful of times. V is TRBV7-2 and J is TRBJ2-3; the match to TRBD1 covers 9 bases. The V gene's germline CDR1 is SGHTA and CDR2 FQGNSA. Trimming removed 5 bases from V and 3 bases from J; junction bases left unmatched: 6. CDR3 size: 15 residues. This CDR3 is CASSTAGTGTDTQYF. DNA for the CDR3: TGTGCCAGCAGCACCGCCGGGACAGGGACAGATACGCAGTATTTT.

The rearrangement joins TRBV9 to TRBJ2-1; D unclear. The CDR3 consists of 14 residues. V shed 3 bases and J shed 2 bases, with 9 bases lying between them. Germline CDR1 is SGDLS and CDR2 is YYNGEE. The CDR3 DNA is TGTGCCAGCAGCGAGACTTCAACCTACAATGAGCAGTTCTTC. This translates into CASSETSTYNEQFF.

At least ten counts were recorded for this clonotype. The chain has TRBV11-2 and TRBJ2-1, with D perhaps matching TRBD2 (5 bases). Trimming shortened V by 5 bases and J by 7 bases, and 15 bases separated the two germline ends. This CDR3 is built from 14 residues. Germline CDR1 is SGHAT and CDR2 is FQNNGV. CDR3 in DNA: TGTGCCAGCAGCCTAGGTTCGGGGTTTAATGAGCAGTTCTTC. It translates to CASSLGSGFNEQFF.